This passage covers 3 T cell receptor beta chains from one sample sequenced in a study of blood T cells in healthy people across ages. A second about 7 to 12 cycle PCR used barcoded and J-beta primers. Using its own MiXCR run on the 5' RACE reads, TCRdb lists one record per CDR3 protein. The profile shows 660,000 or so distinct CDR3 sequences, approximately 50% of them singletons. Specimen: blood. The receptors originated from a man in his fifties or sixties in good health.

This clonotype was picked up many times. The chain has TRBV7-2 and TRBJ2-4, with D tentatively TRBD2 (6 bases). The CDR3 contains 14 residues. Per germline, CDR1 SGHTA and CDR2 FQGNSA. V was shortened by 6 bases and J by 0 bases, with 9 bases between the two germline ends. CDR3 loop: CASRGTAAKNIQYF. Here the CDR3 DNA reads TGTGCCAGCAGAGGGACTGCAGCCAAAAACATTCAGTACTTC.

The CDR3 nucleotides read TGTGCCAGTACCCCCTTTGGGACTGCAACTAACTATGGCTACACCTTC. It is translated as CASTPFGTATNYGYTF. This chain joins TRBV19 and TRBJ1-2, with D possibly TRBD1 on 5 matching bases. V gave up 7 bases and J gave up 0 bases, with 18 bases separating them. CDR3 length: 16 amino acids. Germline-derived CDR1 and CDR2 are LNHDA and SQIVND (reference sequence).

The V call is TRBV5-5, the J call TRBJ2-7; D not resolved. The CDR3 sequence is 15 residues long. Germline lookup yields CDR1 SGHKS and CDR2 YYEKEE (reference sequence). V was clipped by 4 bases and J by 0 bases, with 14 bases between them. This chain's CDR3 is CASSPLGTSSYEQYF. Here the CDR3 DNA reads TGTGCCAGCAGCCCTTTGGGAACGAGCTCCTACGAGCAGTACTTC.